A selection of T cell receptor beta chains follows, all from one sample in a study of high-grade serous ovarian cancer treatment subgroups. Sequenced by immunoSEQ multiplex PCR; TCRdb stores in-frame clones only, minus some. The profile shows 7,500 to 10,000 clones, approximately 80% of them singletons. Sequenced input: tumor tissue. The source is a human donor with high-grade serous ovarian cancer. The CDR3 runs from the conserved cysteine through the conserved F or W. A D gene is named only where the DNA matches it firmly. Size tells how often a clone was seen (once, few, many) or the class of an expanded clone, and some rows leave it out.

V	D	J	size	CDR3	DNA
TRBV15	-	TRBJ2-4	-	CATSRDRGGVQYF	TGTGCCACCAGCAGAGATAGGGGGGGAGTTCAGTACTTC
TRBV19	-	TRBJ2-7	-	CASSHHLRTDSEQYF	TGTGCCAGTAGTCACCATTTGAGGACGGATTCCGAGCAGTACTTC
TRBV27	-	TRBJ2-3	-	CASSPRAGETDTQYF	TGTGCCAGCAGTCCTCGTGCAGGGGAAACAGATACGCAGTATTTT
TRBV6-5	-	TRBJ1-2	-	CASSSAPNYGYTF	TGTGCCAGCAGTTCGGCCCCTAACTATGGCTACACCTTC
TRBV27	-	TRBJ2-5	-	CASSYQAGWEETQYF	TGTGCCAGCAGTTATCAGGCGGGGTGGGAGGAGACCCAGTACTTC
TRBV2	-	TRBJ2-7	few	CASSITYEQYF	TGTGCCAGCAGTATCACCTACGAGCAGTACTTC
TRBV5-4	-	TRBJ2-1	-	CASSLGPRGYNEQFF	TGTGCCAGCAGCCTGGGGCCTAGGGGCTACAATGAGCAGTTCTTC
TRBV2	-	TRBJ2-7	few	CASTEQISYEQYF	TGTGCCAGCACGGAACAGATCTCCTACGAGCAGTACTTC
TRBV7-2	-	TRBJ2-7	-	CASSFSRDSYEQYF	TGTGCCAGCAGCTTCTCTCGGGACTCCTACGAGCAGTACTTC
TRBV11-2	-	TRBJ2-3	-	CASSFGGGTDTQYF	TGTGCCAGCAGCTTTGGAGGTGGCACAGATACGCAGTATTTT
TRBV27	-	TRBJ1-2	-	CASSSNGGLGYTF	TGTGCCAGCAGTTCGAATGGGGGATTAGGCTACACCTTC
TRBV19	TRBD1	TRBJ1-4	-	CASSNDRAGGEKLFF	TGTGCCAGTAGTAACGACAGGGCCGGGGGTGAAAAACTGTTTTTT
TRBV11-2	-	TRBJ2-3	-	CASSLVSSTDTQYF	TGTGCCAGCAGCTTAGTCTCGAGCACAGATACGCAGTATTTT
TRBV7-2	-	TRBJ1-1	few	CASRGVLNTEAFF	TGTGCCAGCAGGGGCGTGTTAAACACTGAAGCTTTCTTT
TRBV5-4	-	TRBJ2-3	-	CASSLVGPTADTQYF	TGTGCCAGCAGCTTGGTAGGCCCAACTGCGGATACGCAGTATTTT
TRBV5-1	-	TRBJ2-3	-	CASSLGGDLTDTQYF	TGCGCCAGCAGCTTGGGCGGGGATCTCACAGATACGCAGTATTTT
TRBV13	-	TRBJ1-1	-	CASSLDRQERVGTEAFF	TGTGCCAGCAGCTTAGATCGGCAGGAGAGGGTTGGGACTGAAGCTTTCTTT
TRBV7-2	-	TRBJ1-2	once	CASSPGTTNYGYTF	TGTGCCAGCAGCCCAGGGACGACTAACTATGGCTACACCTTC
TRBV27	-	TRBJ1-1	-	CASSPPDRNTEAFF	TGTGCCAGCAGTCCCCCCGACAGGAACACTGAAGCTTTCTTT
TRBV7-9	TRBD1	TRBJ2-4	-	CASSPGQGWENIQYF	TGTGCCAGCAGCCCGGGACAGGGGTGGGAAAACATTCAGTACTTC
TRBV6-1	-	TRBJ2-3	-	CASVVWGGQGWTQYF	TGTGCCAGCGTGGTTTGGGGTGGTCAAGGGTGGACGCAGTATTTT
TRBV7-2	TRBD1	TRBJ1-1	-	CASSSMTGPGWNTEAFF	TGTGCCAGCAGCTCAATGACAGGGCCAGGTTGGAACACTGAAGCTTTCTTT
TRBV4-3	-	TRBJ2-3	-	CASSQERSPGADTQYF	TGCGCCAGCAGCCAAGAAAGGTCCCCAGGGGCGGATACGCAGTATTTT
TRBV7-2	TRBD2	TRBJ2-3	-	CASSLGSSGGGDTQYF	TGTGCCAGCAGCTTGGGGTCTAGCGGGGGGGGTGATACGCAGTATTTT
TRBV9	TRBD1	TRBJ2-2	medium-sized	CASSVQGAGGELFF	TGTGCCAGCAGCGTCCAGGGGGCTGGTGGGGAGCTGTTTTTT
TRBV27	TRBD2	TRBJ2-1	-	CASSFAGGVFGNEQFF	TGTGCCAGCAGTTTTGCGGGGGGTGTATTTGGCAATGAGCAGTTCTTC
TRBV5-4	TRBD1	TRBJ1-2	-	CASSFRDRASRPSYGYTF	TGTGCCAGCAGCTTTAGAGACAGGGCCTCCCGTCCGAGTTATGGCTACACCTTC
TRBV11-2	-	TRBJ2-3	-	CASSLVLPTDTQYF	TGTGCCAGCAGCTTAGTTCTACCCACAGATACGCAGTATTTT
TRBV7-2	TRBD2	TRBJ2-3	-	CASSFRRGLAGSTDTQYF	TGTGCCAGCAGCTTTAGGCGGGGACTAGCGGGGTCCACAGATACGCAGTATTTT
TRBV4-3	TRBD1	TRBJ2-7	-	CASSHALTGGEQYF	TGCGCCAGCAGCCACGCCCTAACAGGGGGCGAGCAGTACTTC
TRBV7-8	-	TRBJ1-2	-	CASSPTQGNYGYTF	TGTGCCAGCAGCCCAACACAGGGCAACTATGGCTACACCTTC
TRBV5-5	-	TRBJ2-7	-	CASSLVVSYEQYF	TGTGCCAGCAGCTTAGTTGTTTCCTACGAGCAGTACTTC